The clone carrying this TCR beta chain was detected ten times or more. The data originate from a study of T cells of healthy individuals. Germline-derived CDR1 and CDR2 are SEHNR and FQNEAQ (reference sequence). Trimming cost V 5 bases and J 4 bases, with 9 bases left between them. The CDR3 loop spans 13 amino acids. TCRdb independently ran MiXCR on the 5' RACE reads; one entry per CDR3 protein. The sample consists of approximately 50,000 distinct CDR3 sequences, roughly 15% of them appearing once. V usage is TRBV7-9 and J usage is TRBJ2-1; D is possibly TRBD2 (5 bases). The source is a human donor in good health. The CDR3: CASSPGSYNEQFF. CDR3 sequence (DNA): TGTGCCAGCAGCCCGGGGTCATACAATGAGCAGTTCTTC.